These 27 T cell receptor beta chains were sequenced from one sample in a study of PD-L1 blockade in urothelial cancer. As to time point: pretreatment peripheral blood. Produced via immunoSEQ multiplex PCR; TCRdb's table is partial and in-frame only. This sample yields about 55,000 clones, of which roughly 75% are seen a single time; approximately 4.3% belongs to the top ten. The source was PBMCs, collected around atezolizumab (anti-PD-L1) treatment. Every receptor here comes from a man between 65 and 79 years old with urothelial cancer.

This clone came up a few times. V and J are TRBV6-6 and TRBJ1-2; possible D gene TRBD1, 5 bases. CDR1 is MNHNY, CDR2 SVGAGI, per germline (reference sequence). With 6 bases removed from V and 6 bases from J, the gap between germline ends came to 20 bases. The CDR3 contains 15 residues. The CDR3 nucleotides read TGTGCCAGCAGCCCAATCAGGGATCGTATAGATGGCTACACCTTC. Protein: CASSPIRDRIDGYTF.

V usage is TRBV11-3 and J usage is TRBJ2-6; 14 bases are a match to TRBD2. Germline CDR1 SGHNT, CDR2 YENEEA. The CDR3 has 20 amino acids. V was pared by 5 bases and J by 0 bases, with 9 bases of the junction left unmatched. The CDR3 sequence: CASSPGTSGSSLSGANVLTF. CDR3 nucleotides: TGTGCCAGCAGCCCTGGGACTAGCGGGAGTTCCCTCTCTGGGGCCAACGTCCTGACTTTC. Combining the CDR3 with reference TRBV11-3 and TRBJ2-6 gives the whole variable domain EAGVVQSPRYKIIEKKQPVAFWCNPISGHNTLYWYLQNLGQGPELLIRYENEEAVDDSQLPKDRFSAERLKGVDSTLKIQPAELGDSAVYLCASSPGTSGSSLSGANVLTFGAGSRLTVL.

The V and J genes are TRBV4-2 and TRBJ2-3, with 9 bases identical to TRBD2. V was clipped by 0 bases and J by 2 bases; unmatched bases: 9. The CDR3 runs 18 residues. CDR1 is LGHNA and CDR2 is YNFKEQ in the germline V gene. The CDR3 DNA follows: TGTGCCAGCAGCCAAGATGCGGGCGGGGGGGCCCCCACAGATACGCAGTATTTT. Its protein product is CASSQDAGGGAPTDTQYF.

The chain employs TRBV6-6 and TRBJ1-2, with D perhaps TRBD1 (5 bases). Germline V lookup: CDR1 MNHNY, CDR2 SVGAGI (reference sequence). V was cut by 5 bases and J by 8 bases, with 18 bases left in between. CDR3 size: 14 residues. As DNA, the CDR3 is TGTGCCAGCAGTACCGGGACTCAGGGACGCGGCTACACCTTC. Its translation: CASSTGTQGRGYTF.

This clone was counted once. The gene calls are TRBV7-2 and TRBJ2-7; 16 bases are a match to TRBD2. This CDR3 has 17 residues. The V segment lost 2 bases and the J segment 4 bases; nucleotides outside the gene matches: 5. Germline CDR1 reads SGHTA; CDR2 reads FQGNSA. The CDR3 DNA follows: TGTGCCAGCAGCTTAACGGGACTAGCGGGAGGGATGTACGAGCAGTACTTC. Translation gives CASSLTGLAGGMYEQYF.

The chain couples TRBV5-1 to TRBJ2-5; 7 bases match TRBD1. V was pared by 4 bases and J by 2 bases, with 11 bases of the junction left unmatched. CDR1 and CDR2 from the germline V gene are SGHRS and YFSETQ. CDR3 length: 16 amino acids. The CDR3 DNA reads TGCGCCAGCAGCGTAGTTCCGGGACAGAGACAAGAGACCCAGTACTTC. It is translated as CASSVVPGQRQETQYF.

The rearrangement uses TRBV7-2 and TRBJ2-5; possibly TRBD2 for D (6 bases). Between the trimmed V and J ends, which lost 8 bases and 7 bases, there was a span of 20 bases. Germline CDR1 reads SGHTA; CDR2 reads FQGNSA. The CDR3 runs 14 residues. The DNA for the CDR3 is TGTGCCAGCGCAAGAGGGCAGGTGGAGGGGACCCAGTACTTC. This encodes CASARGQVEGTQYF.

The chain links TRBV7-2 to TRBJ1-5; D gene uncertain. Deletions cut 2 bases from V and 4 bases from J, with 6 bases between. The germline V gene encodes CDR1 SGHTA and CDR2 FQGNSA. The CDR3 totals 13 residues. CDR3 in DNA: TGTGCCAGCAGCTTAAGAGATAATCAGCCCCAGCATTTT. Translation: CASSLRDNQPQHF.

V and J are TRBV19 and TRBJ1-1; 7 bases align to TRBD1. The CDR3 contains 16 residues. Trimming took 7 bases from V and 0 from J; bases not matched to a gene: 11. Germline assignment: CDR1 LNHDA and CDR2 SQIVND (reference sequence). For the CDR3, the DNA is TGTGCCAGTAAACAGCCATTACAGGGGATGAACACTGAAGCTTTCTTT. Residues: CASKQPLQGMNTEAFF. Looking up the rest from reference TRBV19 and TRBJ1-1 gives the full variable domain: DGGITQSPKYLFRKEGQNVTLSCEQNLNHDAMYWYRQDPGQGLRLIYYSQIVNDFQKGDIAEGYSVSREKKESFPLTVTSAQKNPTAFYLCASKQPLQGMNTEAFFGQGTRLTVV.

This chain connects TRBV28 to TRBJ2-5; 7 nucleotides align to TRBD2. Trimming removed 8 bases from V and 5 bases from J; junction bases left unmatched: 8. This CDR3 has 13 amino acids. Germline V gene data show CDR1 as MDHEN and CDR2 as SYDVKM. CDR3 residues: CASGRGGSETQYF. CDR3 DNA sequence: TGTGCCAGCGGGCGCGGCGGGAGTGAGACCCAGTACTTC.

The chain has TRBV4-3 and TRBJ2-5; weak D call: TRBD2 (5 bases). The V and J ends lost 4 bases and 5 bases respectively, with 11 bases between them. The CDR3 loop spans 13 amino acids. Germline CDR1 is LGHNA and CDR2 is YSLEER. CDR3: CASSRGLRETQYF. CDR3 coding DNA: TGCGCCAGCAGCCGCGGACTGAGGGAGACCCAGTACTTC.

The chain couples TRBV7-2 to TRBJ2-1; 7 bases fit TRBD1. Per germline, CDR1 SGHTA and CDR2 FQGNSA. J gave up 4 bases and V 5 bases, and 8 bases lay outside the gene matches. The CDR3 loop spans 15 amino acids. CDR3 loop: CASSTRQGQYNEQFF. CDR3 nucleotides: TGTGCCAGCAGCACGAGACAGGGACAATACAATGAGCAGTTCTTC.

This sequence joins TRBV5-1 and TRBJ2-3; D possibly corresponds to TRBD2 (7 bases). CDR1 is SGHRS and CDR2 is YFSETQ in the germline V gene. The CDR3 sequence is 15 residues long. V was clipped by 2 bases and J by 0 bases, with 10 bases between them. CDR3 nucleotide sequence: TGCGCCAGCAGCTTAGGCGGGGGCAGCACAGATACGCAGTATTTT. It codes for CASSLGGGSTDTQYF.

This clone has just a few counts. The rearrangement joins TRBV7-8 to TRBJ1-5, with D perhaps matching TRBD1 (6 bases). This CDR3 spans 16 amino acids. V was cut by 5 bases and J by 0 bases, with 14 bases left in between. Germline V gives CDR1 SGHVS, CDR2 FQNEAQ. The CDR3 DNA reads as TGTGCCAGCAGCCCACGGACAGCGTATAGCAATCAGCCCCAGCATTTT. Residues: CASSPRTAYSNQPQHF.

This chain connects TRBV7-9 to TRBJ2-7; tentative D call: TRBD2 (6 bases). CDR1 is SEHNR, CDR2 FQNEAQ, per germline (reference sequence). Trimming took off 2 bases at V and 1 base at J, with 24 bases between the two ends. This CDR3 is built from 19 residues. The CDR3 sequence is CASSLSGGTSASRSYEQYF. The CDR3 DNA reads as TGTGCCAGCAGCTTATCTGGGGGGACCAGCGCGTCCAGGTCCTACGAGCAGTACTTC.

In its sample, this clone was seen a few times. The V call is TRBV6-5, the J call TRBJ1-5; D call uncertain. The V gene lost 4 bases and the J gene lost 8 bases, with 15 bases spanning the gap. The CDR3 spans 14 residues. The germline V gene has CDR1 MNHEY and CDR2 SVGAGI. The CDR3 region has the DNA TGTGCCAGCAGTTTCTCTTCTAGTTTAAAGCCCCAGCATTTT. It encodes CASSFSSSLKPQHF.

This clone occurred once. V and J are TRBV28 and TRBJ1-5; TRBD1 aligns across 8 bases. The CDR3 has 16 residues. V was pared by 3 bases and J by 3 bases, with 7 bases of the junction left unmatched. Germline V gene data show CDR1 as MDHEN and CDR2 as SYDVKM. Written as DNA, the CDR3 is TGTGCCAGCAGTTTGGTCCAGGGGGCGAACAATCAGCCCCAGCATTTT. Protein: CASSLVQGANNQPQHF.

This clone was observed a few times. V usage is TRBV6-4 and J usage is TRBJ1-6, with 7 bases that match TRBD1. Unmatched junction bases numbered 6, after V lost 8 bases and J lost 8 bases. Germline V gene lookup returns CDR1 MRHNA and CDR2 SNTAGT. The CDR3 covers 13 residues. This CDR3 reads CASAQGKDSPLHF. The CDR3 nucleotides are TGTGCCAGCGCACAGGGGAAAGATTCACCCCTCCACTTT.

The chain links TRBV6-6 to TRBJ1-1, with 9 nucleotides matching TRBD1. Germline CDR1 and CDR2: MNHNY and SVGAGI (reference sequence). The CDR3 sequence is 16 residues long. V trimming: 5 bases; J trimming: 1 base; junction bases outside the gene matches: 8. The CDR3 region is CASSVTGGRRNTEAFF. CDR3 nucleotide sequence: TGTGCCAGCAGTGTGACAGGGGGTCGTCGGAACACTGAAGCTTTCTTT.

This chain connects TRBV7-2 to TRBJ1-2; maybe TRBD1 (6 bases). Deletions cut 6 bases from V and 4 bases from J, with 12 bases between. The CDR3 spans 13 residues. Germline values: CDR1 SGHTA, CDR2 FQGNSA. The CDR3 region is CASRPGGGYGYTF. CDR3 DNA sequence: TGTGCCAGCAGGCCGGGAGGGGGCTATGGCTACACCTTC.

V and J are TRBV27 and TRBJ2-1, with 13 bases identical to TRBD2. The V gene end was trimmed by 5 bases and the J gene end by 6 bases; junction bases not matched to a gene: 10. This CDR3 has 17 residues. Looked up from germline, CDR1 is MNHEY and CDR2 is SMNVEV (reference sequence). CDR3 bases: TGTGCCAGCAGTCAAACTAGCGGGAGGGGGTCGGGCAATGAGCAGTTCTTC. This encodes CASSQTSGRGSGNEQFF.

The chain recombines TRBV21-1 with TRBJ2-3; the D segment call TRBD2 is taken from the table without a DNA check. TRBV21-1 is listed as a pseudogene. The CDR3 spans 17 residues. CDR3 residues: CASSFLRAGVSTDTQYF. CDR3 bases: TGTGCCAGCAGCTTTCTGAGAGCGGGCGTCTCCACAGATACGCAGTATTTT.

This chain connects TRBV7-9 to TRBJ1-5; possibly TRBD1 for D (6 bases). Trimming removed 1 base at V and 3 bases at J, with 10 bases between. Germline V lookup: CDR1 SEHNR, CDR2 FQNEAQ (reference sequence). This CDR3 has 15 residues. The CDR3 loop is CASSLGGGVNQPQHF. The CDR3 coding sequence is TGTGCCAGCAGCTTAGGAGGGGGGGTCAATCAGCCCCAGCATTTT.

The gene calls are TRBV5-4 and TRBJ1-2, with D perhaps TRBD1 (5 bases). The ends were cut back, 4 bases at V and 3 bases at J, with 19 bases in the middle. The CDR3 consists of 16 residues. Germline V gene lookup returns CDR1 SGHNT and CDR2 YYREEE (reference sequence). CDR3 in amino acids: CASSPSTERYYYGYTF. CDR3 nucleotides: TGTGCCAGCAGCCCCTCGACAGAGAGATATTACTATGGCTACACCTTC.

This clone was seen a handful of times. V is TRBV5-6 and J is TRBJ1-2, with TRBD1 identical over 7 bases. CDR1 and CDR2 from the germline V gene are SGHDT and YYEEEE. CDR3 length: 16 residues. Trimming removed 6 bases from V and 4 bases from J; junction bases left unmatched: 15. The CDR3 nucleotides are TGTGCCAGCATCAGCAGGGGGGTCGAGGTTGGCTATGGCTACACCTTC. It yields the protein CASISRGVEVGYGYTF. The variable domain in full, completed from reference TRBV5-6 and TRBJ1-2, reads DAGVTQSPTHLIKTRGQQVTLRCSPKSGHDTVSWYQQALGQGPQFIFQYYEEEERQRGNFPDRFSGHQFPNYSSELNVNALLLGDSALYLCASISRGVEVGYGYTFGSGTRLTVV.

Written as DNA, the CDR3 is TGTGCCAGCAAGGGTCGAGGGAACTACAATGAGCAGTTCTTC. As protein: CASKGRGNYNEQFF. The chain links TRBV6-5 to TRBJ2-1; perhaps TRBD2 as D (5 bases). Germline CDR1 is MNHEY and CDR2 is SVGAGI. The CDR3 spans 14 residues. Trimming removed 7 bases at V and 3 bases at J, with 13 bases between.

The chain couples TRBV6-1 to TRBJ2-7, with D maybe TRBD1 (5 bases). CDR3 length: 15 amino acids. Germline V gives CDR1 MNHNS, CDR2 SASEGT. V gave up 7 bases and J gave up 0 bases, with 16 bases separating them. The CDR3 loop reads CASNQGQGPSYEQYF. DNA for the CDR3: TGTGCCAGCAATCAGGGCCAGGGCCCCTCCTACGAGCAGTACTTC.